Listed here are 29 T cell receptor beta chains from one sample, sequenced in a study of blood T cell repertoires in COVID-19. Repertoires were generated with immunoSEQ multiplex PCR, while TCRdb's copy carries only in-frame clones and drops some. Among 290,000 or so clones listed, about nine tenths were seen once. The material sequenced was peripheral blood. Every receptor here comes from a man in his late teens or twenties with active or convalescent COVID-19.

With respect to this clone: This specimen includes other DNA sequences encoding the same CDR3. This chain connects TRBV19 to TRBJ1-2, with TRBD1 matching 8 bases. Germline V gene data show CDR1 as LNHDA and CDR2 as SQIVND (reference sequence). Trimming took 5 bases from V and 1 from J; bases not matched to a gene: 3. The CDR3 has 14 amino acids. CDR3 residues: CASSPGTGNYGYTF. The CDR3 DNA reads TGTGCCAGTAGTCCCGGGACAGGTAACTATGGCTACACCTTC.

This chain links TRBV6-5 with TRBJ1-2, with 10 bases lining up with TRBD1. The CDR3 length is 14 residues. V lost 4 bases and J lost 7; bases outside the gene matches: 6. The germline V gene encodes CDR1 MNHEY and CDR2 SVGAGI. The CDR3 spells CASSFQDRGPGYTF. For the CDR3, the DNA is TGTGCCAGCAGTTTCCAAGACAGGGGGCCTGGCTACACCTTC.

The CDR3 DNA sequence: TGTGCCAGCAGTTACTCGAGGTTTACCGGGGAGCTGTTTTTT. Protein product: CASSYSRFTGELFF. This rearrangement joins TRBV6-5 to TRBJ2-2; D call uncertain. Germline loops: CDR1 MNHEY, CDR2 SVGAGI. The CDR3 has 14 residues. Trimming removed 0 bases at V and 5 bases at J, with 7 bases between.

V and J are TRBV14 and TRBJ2-7; D gene unclear. V gave up 0 bases and J gave up 1 base, with 7 bases separating them. CDR1 is SGHDN and CDR2 is FVKESK in the germline V gene. CDR3 length equals 14 residues. The CDR3 DNA is TGTGCCAGCAGCCAAGACGGTATATCCTACGAGCAGTACTTC. It is translated as CASSQDGISYEQYF. Complete variable domain (other parts from reference TRBV14 and TRBJ2-7): EAGVTQFPSHSVIEKGQTVTLRCDPISGHDNLYWYRRVMGKEIKFLLHFVKESKQDESGMPNNRFLAERTGGTYSTLKVQPAELEDSGVYFCASSQDGISYEQYFGPGTRLTVT.

This rearrangement joins TRBV6-2 or TRBV6-3 to TRBJ1-2, with 7 bases fitting TRBD1. The CDR3 is 13 amino acids. Trimming at V came to 2 bases and at J to 6 bases, leaving 3 bases not matched to a gene. CDR1 is MNHEY and CDR2 is SVGEGT in the germline V gene. Written as DNA, the CDR3 is TGTGCCAGCAGTTACGTACAGGGGAATGGCTACACCTTC. Translation gives CASSYVQGNGYTF.

This clone was detected a few times. The chain's CDR3 is CASTPGWGDGLNTEAFF. As DNA, the CDR3 is TGTGCCAGCACCCCTGGCTGGGGGGACGGACTTAACACTGAAGCTTTCTTT. This chain connects TRBV5-6 to TRBJ1-1; the D gene is possibly TRBD1 (5 bases). The CDR3 totals 17 residues. V was shortened by 6 bases and J by 2 bases, with 23 bases between the two germline ends. In germline, CDR1 is SGHDT, CDR2 YYEEEE.

This clone was observed once. The V and J genes are TRBV28 and TRBJ1-2; 7 bases are a match to TRBD1. With V trimmed by 6 bases and J by 7 bases, 8 bases remained unmatched. The CDR3 length is 13 residues. CDR1 is MDHEN, CDR2 SYDVKM, per germline. CDR3 in DNA: TGTGCCAGCAGAACAGGGGTAACGGGTGGCTACACCTTC. It codes for CASRTGVTGGYTF.

J is TRBJ2-1 and V is TRBV28, with D possibly TRBD2 on 5 matching bases. This CDR3 spans 16 amino acids. Germline CDR1 MDHEN, CDR2 SYDVKM. The V gene lost 3 bases and the J gene lost 5 bases, with 17 bases spanning the gap. CDR3 DNA sequence: TGTGCCAGCAGTTTTTCACGTCGGCTAGCTAACAATGAGCAGTTCTTC. Its translation: CASSFSRRLANNEQFF.

The V and J genes are TRBV6-5 and TRBJ2-3; maybe TRBD1 (6 bases). V was pared by 1 base and J by 4 bases, with 9 bases between. Looked up from germline, CDR1 is MNHEY and CDR2 is SVGAGI. The CDR3 spans 14 residues. The CDR3 sequence is CASSYYSGADTQYF. CDR3 nucleotide sequence: TGTGCCAGCAGTTACTACTCAGGGGCAGATACGCAGTATTTT.

This chain links TRBV12-5 with TRBJ1-5; D call uncertain. CDR3 length: 15 amino acids. Germline CDR1 LGHNT, CDR2 FRNRAP. V was shortened by 0 bases and J by 6 bases, with 12 bases between the two germline ends. CDR3 DNA: TGTGCTAGTGGTTTGGTAGGAGGGAGAGTTCAGCCCCAGCATTTT. It codes for CASGLVGGRVQPQHF.

V is TRBV5-1 and J is TRBJ2-4, with 9 bases identical to TRBD2. V lost 4 bases and J lost 6; bases outside the gene matches: 8. This CDR3 is 15 amino acids long. The germline gives CDR1 SGHRS, CDR2 YFSETQ. CDR3 sequence: CASSTAGGPGNIQYF. CDR3 DNA sequence: TGCGCCAGCAGCACCGCGGGAGGGCCTGGAAACATTCAGTACTTC.

This clone has just a few counts. For the CDR3, the DNA is TGTGCCAGCAGCTTCGGGGTTGCTAATCAGCCCCAGCATTTT. It encodes CASSFGVANQPQHF. The V call is TRBV5-6, the J call TRBJ1-5; D remains unclear. CDR3 length: 14 amino acids. Trimming cost V 2 bases and J 4 bases, with 10 bases left between them. From germline, CDR1 is SGHDT and CDR2 YYEEEE.

J is TRBJ2-3 and V is TRBV11-2; D gene uncertain. Germline-derived CDR1 and CDR2 are SGHAT and FQNNGV. V was shortened by 5 bases and J by 6 bases, with 9 bases between the two germline ends. The CDR3 covers 12 residues. For the CDR3, the DNA is TGTGCCAGCAGCCCCAGTTCTGATACGCAGTATTTT. This gives the protein CASSPSSDTQYF.

The rearrangement links TRBV5-1 to TRBJ1-1, with unresolved D. The V end was cut by 0 bases, the J end by 5 bases, with 11 bases between. The length of the CDR3 is 14 residues. Germline V gene sequence: CDR1 SGHRS, CDR2 YFSETQ. The CDR3 region is CASSLDSPKTEAFF. Here the CDR3 DNA reads TGCGCCAGCAGCTTGGATTCTCCTAAAACTGAAGCTTTCTTT.

The chain joins TRBV6-6 to TRBJ2-6; 10 bases match TRBD2. Trimming at V came to 7 bases and at J to 12 bases, leaving 9 bases not matched to a gene. This CDR3 is built from 14 residues. Germline values: CDR1 MNHNY, CDR2 SVGAGI (reference sequence). The CDR3 DNA reads as TGTGCCAGCACCCGACGAGCGGGAGGGGTCGTCCTGACTTTC. The encoded protein is CASTRRAGGVVLTF.

This clone has more than one count but fewer than ten. The gene calls are TRBV29-1 and TRBJ1-1, with D perhaps TRBD1 (6 bases). The germline gives CDR1 SQVTM, CDR2 ANQGSEA. Trimming shortened V by 4 bases and J by 4 bases, and 10 bases separated the two germline ends. The CDR3 loop spans 12 amino acids. The CDR3 here is CSVALDSTEAFF. The CDR3, as DNA: TGCAGCGTTGCCTTGGACAGCACTGAAGCTTTCTTT.

This clone was seen just once. J is TRBJ2-1 and V is TRBV19; no firm D call. Germline V gives CDR1 LNHDA, CDR2 SQIVND (reference sequence). This CDR3 spans 11 amino acids. Trimming left V 3 bases short and J 8 bases short, with 5 bases between. The CDR3: CASSITDEQFF. As DNA, the CDR3 is TGTGCCAGTAGTATCACGGATGAGCAGTTCTTC. Supplemented by reference TRBV19 and TRBJ2-1, the full variable domain reads DGGITQSPKYLFRKEGQNVTLSCEQNLNHDAMYWYRQDPGQGLRLIYYSQIVNDFQKGDIAEGYSVSREKKESFPLTVTSAQKNPTAFYLCASSITDEQFFGPGTRLTVL.

The rearrangement links TRBV10-3 to TRBJ1-5, with D possibly matching TRBD1 (5 bases). CDR3 length equals 13 residues. V was shortened by 11 bases and J by 5 bases, with 16 bases between the two germline ends. The germline V gene has CDR1 ENHRY and CDR2 SYGVKD. The DNA for the CDR3 is TGTGCCTCGGCGGCGGGGACTTATCAGCCCCAGCATTTT. It yields the protein CASAAGTYQPQHF.

This clone was recorded once. V gene TRBV7-2 combines with J gene TRBJ2-3; D not certain. There are 18 residues in the CDR3. CDR1 is SGHTA, CDR2 FQGNSA, per germline. The V end was cut by 2 bases, the J end by 0 bases, with 18 bases between. The CDR3 reads CASSLKSWSFTSTDTQYF. The CDR3 nucleotides are TGTGCCAGCAGCTTAAAGAGTTGGAGCTTCACTAGCACAGATACGCAGTATTTT.

This chain connects TRBV5-1 to TRBJ1-2, with D possibly TRBD1 on 5 matching bases. V lost 3 bases and J 4 bases, leaving 13 bases between the germline ends. Germline V gene data show CDR1 as SGHRS and CDR2 as YFSETQ. This CDR3 is built from 14 residues. As DNA, the CDR3 is TGCGCCAGCAGCTCCGGAGGGGACCGCTATGGCTACACCTTC. Translating it yields CASSSGGDRYGYTF. The full variable domain, completed using reference TRBV5-1 and TRBJ1-2, is KAGVTQTPRYLIKTRGQQVTLSCSPISGHRSVSWYQQTPGQGLQFLFEYFSETQRNKGNFPGRFSGRQFSNSRSEMNVSTLELGDSALYLCASSSGGDRYGYTFGSGTRLTVV.

V gene TRBV7-9 combines with J gene TRBJ1-1, with D possibly being TRBD1 (6 bases). This CDR3 spans 15 amino acids. Germline assignment: CDR1 SEHNR and CDR2 FQNEAQ (reference sequence). V lost 1 base to trimming and J lost 0 bases, with 9 bases between them. Here the CDR3 DNA reads TGTGCCAGCAGCTTAGGGGAGGGGGTGAACACTGAAGCTTTCTTT. Protein sequence: CASSLGEGVNTEAFF.

The rearrangement joins TRBV11-2 to TRBJ2-7, with D possibly matching TRBD2 (6 bases). Trimming took off 3 bases at V and 1 base at J, with 13 bases between the two ends. Germline CDR1 SGHAT, CDR2 FQNNGV. This CDR3 comprises 15 residues. CDR3 DNA sequence: TGTGCCAGCAGCTTCCCGGGAGTCTCATCCTACGAGCAGTACTTC. Encoded protein: CASSFPGVSSYEQYF.

V usage is TRBV4-1 and J usage is TRBJ1-2; D gene uncertain. Trimming cost V 0 bases and J 0 bases, with 8 bases left between them. CDR1 is MGHRA, CDR2 YSYEKL, per germline. This CDR3 is built from 15 residues. CDR3 loop: CASSQDPGTNYGYTF. For the CDR3, the DNA is TGCGCCAGCAGCCAAGATCCCGGGACTAACTATGGCTACACCTTC.

This clone occurred once. The V gene is TRBV9, the J gene TRBJ2-5; D is possibly TRBD2 (6 bases). The V end lost 4 bases, the J end lost 0 bases, and 10 bases lay between the germline ends. Per germline, CDR1 SGDLS and CDR2 YYNGEE. There are 14 residues in the CDR3. The CDR3 sequence: CASSNERDQETQYF. CDR3 bases: TGTGCCAGCAGCAACGAGCGGGACCAAGAGACCCAGTACTTC.

This chain uses TRBV14 with TRBJ2-1; the match to TRBD2 covers 10 bases. V gave up 1 base and J gave up 8 bases; unmatched junction bases: 5. Germline V gene data show CDR1 as SGHDN and CDR2 as FVKESK. The CDR3 contains 15 residues. The CDR3 DNA reads as TGTGCCAGCAGCCAAGCACTAGCGGGACAAGATGAGCAGTTCTTC. It encodes CASSQALAGQDEQFF. Full variable domain (remainder filled in from reference TRBV14 and TRBJ2-1): EAGVTQFPSHSVIEKGQTVTLRCDPISGHDNLYWYRRVMGKEIKFLLHFVKESKQDESGMPNNRFLAERTGGTYSTLKVQPAELEDSGVYFCASSQALAGQDEQFFGPGTRLTVL.

V and J are TRBV5-1 and TRBJ2-4; TRBD1 agrees at 12 bases. Germline V gene data show CDR1 as SGHRS and CDR2 as YFSETQ. The CDR3 has 16 amino acids. Germline trimming cut 4 bases from V and 6 bases from J; bases unmatched to any gene: 8. For the CDR3, the DNA is TGCGCCAGCAGCCCGAAGGGGACAGGGGGCAGAAACATTCAGTACTTC. It codes for CASSPKGTGGRNIQYF.

A few counts support this clone. The chain joins TRBV5-1 to TRBJ1-2; 8 nucleotides agree with TRBD1. Germline V CDR1 and CDR2: SGHRS, YFSETQ. CDR3 length: 13 residues. Trimming at V came to 4 bases and at J to 6 bases, leaving 5 bases not matched to a gene. The CDR3 DNA follows: TGCGCCAGCAGCGGTACAGGGGGTGATGGCTACACCTTC. It translates to CASSGTGGDGYTF.

The V gene is TRBV7-2, the J gene TRBJ1-2; 10 positions agree with TRBD1. This CDR3 is 14 amino acids long. V shed 5 bases, J shed 7 bases, and the junction held 7 bases outside the gene matches. CDR1 and CDR2 from the germline V gene are SGHTA and FQGNSA. In DNA form, the CDR3 reads TGTGCCAGCAGCCTAAGACAGGGGGCAGGTGGCTACACCTTC. Its protein product is CASSLRQGAGGYTF. Looking up the rest from reference TRBV7-2 and TRBJ1-2 gives the full variable domain: GAGVSQSPSNKVTEKGKDVELRCDPISGHTALYWYRQSLGQGLEFLIYFQGNSAPDKSGLPSDRFSAERTGGSVSTLTIQRTQQEDSAVYLCASSLRQGAGGYTFGSGTRLTVV.

The chain links TRBV28 to TRBJ2-7, with 11 nucleotides matching TRBD2. V lost 6 bases to trimming and J lost 7 bases; unmatched junction nucleotides: 8. Germline CDR1 MDHEN, CDR2 SYDVKM. This CDR3 region has 14 residues. For the CDR3, the DNA is TGTGCCAGCAGCGGGACTAGCGGAGTTCGGGAGCAGTACTTC. As protein: CASSGTSGVREQYF.